The 24 T cell receptor beta chains presented below share a single source sample, sequenced in a study of blood T cell repertoires in COVID-19. Libraries were prepared by immunoSEQ multiplex PCR; TCRdb keeps only in-frame clonotypes and omits some of them. Here the sample spans 95,000 to 110,000 clones, 70% to 90% being singletons. Sequencing was done on a sample of peripheral blood. Receptor source: a man aged 40-49 years with active or convalescent COVID-19.

CDR3 DNA: TGCGCCAGCAGCCAAGATCTCTCTCTCAGTCCTGAAAAACTGTTTTTT. This codes for CASSQDLSLSPEKLFF. The chain recombines TRBV4-3 with TRBJ1-4; D is ambiguous. The CDR3 totals 16 residues. Germline values: CDR1 LGHNA, CDR2 YSLEER. V lost 0 bases and J lost 7, with 15 bases in between.

This clone was observed a handful of times. This sequence joins TRBV5-6 and TRBJ2-7, with 9 nucleotides matching TRBD1. Germline V gene sequence: CDR1 SGHDT, CDR2 YYEEEE. V dropped 0 bases and J dropped 3; count of bases not matched to a gene: 1. The CDR3 runs 14 residues. CDR3 residues: CASSLGQGDYEQYF. CDR3 nucleotide sequence: TGTGCCAGCAGCTTGGGACAGGGGGACTACGAGCAGTACTTC.

The chain is built from TRBV28 and TRBJ1-1, with TRBD1 as a possible D gene (5 bases). CDR3 size: 14 residues. V dropped 10 bases and J dropped 0 bases, with 15 bases sitting between them. CDR1 is MDHEN and CDR2 is SYDVKM in the germline V gene. CDR3 region: CATRVQELNTEAFF. The DNA of the CDR3 is TGTGCCACTAGGGTACAGGAGTTGAACACTGAAGCTTTCTTT.

The chain couples TRBV28 to TRBJ2-2; 7 nucleotides agree with TRBD1. The CDR3 is 15 amino acids. The V gene's germline CDR1 is MDHEN and CDR2 SYDVKM. V trimming: 4 bases; J trimming: 5 bases; junction bases outside the gene matches: 7. The CDR3 DNA sequence: TGTGCCAGCAGTTATGGGACAGCCCGGACCGGGGAGCTGTTTTTT. This encodes CASSYGTARTGELFF.

This chain uses TRBV7-3 with TRBJ2-1; D possibly corresponds to TRBD2 (6 bases). Germline V gene sequence: CDR1 SGHTA, CDR2 FQGTGA. CDR3 size: 15 residues. Trimming removed 1 base at V and 10 bases at J, with 17 bases between. CDR3 protein: CASSLMGTPSVEQFF. The CDR3 nucleotides are TGTGCCAGCAGCTTAATGGGGACCCCTAGCGTCGAGCAGTTCTTC.

This clone counts as large. This sequence joins TRBV11-2 and TRBJ1-2; 7 bases line up with TRBD1. J was trimmed by 6 bases and V by 4 bases; bases with no gene match: 8. Germline V gives CDR1 SGHAT, CDR2 FQNNGV. The length of the CDR3 is 14 residues. Written as DNA, the CDR3 is TGTGCCAGCAGCTCCCACAGGGGCAAGCATGGCTACACCTTC. Protein: CASSSHRGKHGYTF.

The V and J genes are TRBV2 and TRBJ2-7; D might be TRBD1 (5 bases). The CDR3 runs to 13 residues. V lost 4 bases, J lost 3 bases, and 10 bases lay in between. The germline CDR1 and CDR2 sequences are SNHLY and FYNNEI. The CDR3 here is CASSAEGDYEQYF. The CDR3 DNA follows: TGTGCCAGCAGTGCCGAAGGGGACTACGAGCAGTACTTC.

The chain links TRBV12-3 or TRBV12-4 to TRBJ2-7, with TRBD2 matching over 8 bases. The length of the CDR3 is 13 residues. V dropped 6 bases and J dropped 6; count of bases not matched to a gene: 7. The CDR3 DNA follows: TGTGCCAGCAGGCGGGAGGCAATCTCCGAGCAGTACTTC. This sequence encodes CASRREAISEQYF.

The chain is built from TRBV21-1 and TRBJ1-5; the table calls TRBD1, which could not be checked here. TRBV21-1 is a pseudogene locus. The CDR3 contains 15 residues. CDR3 residues: CASSKGHYSNQPQHF. The CDR3 bases are TGTGCCAGCAGCAAAGGACATTATAGCAATCAGCCCCAGCATTTT.

CDR3 nucleotide sequence: TGTGCCACCCTGCCTGGACAGGGTCGGAATGAGCAGTTCTTC. It codes for CATLPGQGRNEQFF. The gene calls are TRBV7-2 and TRBJ2-1, with 8 positions matching TRBD1. Germline CDR1 is SGHTA and CDR2 is FQGNSA. The CDR3 totals 14 residues. The J segment lost 7 bases and the V segment lost 10 bases, leaving 12 bases of the junction unmatched.

The rearrangement links TRBV7-7 to TRBJ2-7; 8 bases are shared with TRBD2. V was clipped by 5 bases and J by 2 bases; unmatched bases: 11. CDR1 and CDR2 (germline): SSHAT, FNYEAQ (reference sequence). CDR3 length equals 16 residues. CDR3 sequence reads: CASSPTLAGGTYEQYF. In DNA form, the CDR3 reads TGTGCCAGCAGCCCGACCCTCGCGGGAGGAACCTACGAGCAGTACTTC.

This clone was picked up one time. The chain recombines TRBV9 with TRBJ1-2; a weak D match, TRBD1 (6 bases). The V and J ends lost 0 bases and 0 bases respectively, with 9 bases between them. The CDR3 length is 15 residues. Looked up from germline, CDR1 is SGDLS and CDR2 is YYNGEE. The chain's CDR3 is CASSVDRVANYGYTF. The DNA for the CDR3 is TGTGCCAGCAGCGTAGACAGGGTGGCTAACTATGGCTACACCTTC.

The chain employs TRBV21-1 and TRBJ1-3. TRBV21-1 is a listed pseudogene. CDR3 length equals 14 residues. The CDR3 sequence: CASCSIGDRNTIYF. CDR3 DNA: TGTGCCAGCTGTTCGATCGGAGACCGAAACACCATATATTTT.

The chain is built from TRBV9 and TRBJ1-2; TRBD1 aligns across 8 bases. The CDR3 consists of 17 residues. V lost 1 base, J lost 8 bases, and 16 bases stayed unmatched. Germline V gene sequence: CDR1 SGDLS, CDR2 YYNGEE. DNA for the CDR3: TGTGCCAGCAGCGTATATTTCCGGGGGACAGGAACACTGGGCTACACCTTC. The encoded protein is CASSVYFRGTGTLGYTF.

Written as DNA, the CDR3 is TGTGCCAGCAGGGACAGGGGCAAATGGGAACTGTTTTTT. As protein: CASRDRGKWELFF. The rearrangement uses TRBV6-5 and TRBJ1-4; 9 nucleotides match TRBD1. The germline V gene has CDR1 MNHEY and CDR2 SVGAGI. Trimming at V came to 6 bases and at J to 12 bases, leaving 8 bases not matched to a gene. CDR3 length: 13 amino acids.

The chain has TRBV19 and TRBJ2-6, with D uncertain. Trimming took 9 bases from V and 0 from J, leaving 12 bases between them. Germline CDR1 and CDR2: LNHDA and SQIVND (reference sequence). The CDR3 runs to 15 residues. The CDR3 nucleotides read TGTGCCAGCCACCAACAAAACTCTGGGGCCAACGTCCTGACTTTC. It is translated as CASHQQNSGANVLTF.

V is TRBV7-2 and J is TRBJ2-7, with 7 nucleotides matching TRBD1. The V and J ends lost 2 bases and 0 bases, in that order; junction bases with no gene match: 4. Germline V CDR1 and CDR2: SGHTA, FQGNSA. The CDR3 totals 15 residues. CDR3 residues: CASSLNGQVSYEQYF. In DNA form, the CDR3 reads TGTGCCAGCAGCTTAAACGGACAGGTCTCCTACGAGCAGTACTTC.

This clone is a singleton in its sample. Here the CDR3 reads CASSPSPGAGGSTEAFF. For the CDR3, the DNA is TGTGCCAGCAGCCCATCTCCGGGAGCGGGCGGAAGCACTGAAGCTTTCTTT. This chain connects TRBV28 to TRBJ1-1, with D unresolved. CDR1 and CDR2 (germline): MDHEN, SYDVKM. This CDR3 comprises 17 residues. V was shortened by 6 bases and J by 4 bases, with 24 bases between the two germline ends.

The chain employs TRBV24-1 and TRBJ2-1; 7 positions match TRBD2. The CDR3 totals 16 residues. Trimming removed 2 bases from V and 6 bases from J; junction bases left unmatched: 9. Germline CDR1 KGHDR, CDR2 SFDVKD. The CDR3 here is CATSDSRGEYRNEQFF. CDR3 nucleotides: TGTGCCACCAGTGATTCTCGGGGGGAATACCGCAATGAGCAGTTCTTC.

The chain joins TRBV4-3 to TRBJ2-3; no definite D call. Germline CDR1 LGHNA, CDR2 YSLEER. With 4 bases removed from V and 0 bases from J, the gap between germline ends came to 11 bases. This CDR3 has 15 amino acids. CDR3 DNA: TGCGCCAGCAGCCCTGAGAGGTGGAGCACAGATACGCAGTATTTT. Its translation is CASSPERWSTDTQYF.

This chain uses TRBV28 with TRBJ1-2; unclear D gene. Trimming took off 3 bases at V and 7 bases at J, with 12 bases between the two ends. The germline V gene has CDR1 MDHEN and CDR2 SYDVKM. This CDR3 spans 13 amino acids. CDR3 bases: TGTGCCAGCAGTTTGTTGTATGGAGCTGGCTACACCTTC. Translation gives CASSLLYGAGYTF.

The V gene is TRBV18, the J gene TRBJ1-2; D is perhaps TRBD1 (6 bases). The germline V gene encodes CDR1 KGHSH and CDR2 LQKENI. CDR3 size: 16 residues. Trimming took 6 bases from V and 7 from J, leaving 24 bases between them. CDR3: CASSLTITQGHSGYTF. In DNA, the CDR3 is TGTGCCAGCTCCCTTACCATTACACAGGGACATAGTGGCTACACCTTC.

The chain joins TRBV4-3 to TRBJ1-4, with D possibly TRBD1 on 6 matching bases. V dropped 4 bases and J dropped 0 bases, with 18 bases sitting between them. This CDR3 contains 18 residues. The germline V gene has CDR1 LGHNA and CDR2 YSLEER. CDR3 nucleotide sequence: TGCGCCAGCAGCCTGGGTGGGGGCGCCATTGCAACTAATGAAAAACTGTTTTTT. The encoded protein is CASSLGGGAIATNEKLFF.

This chain links TRBV19 with TRBJ1-2; 7 bases match TRBD1. This CDR3 has 11 residues. V trimming: 8 bases; J trimming: 4 bases; junction bases outside the gene matches: 1. Looked up from germline, CDR1 is LNHDA and CDR2 is SQIVND (reference sequence). The CDR3 region has the DNA TGTGCCAGTGGGGACAGCTATGGCTACACCTTC. It codes for CASGDSYGYTF.